The 27 T cell receptor beta chains listed next were all sequenced from one sample in a study of blood T cells in healthy people across ages. A second PCR of 7 to 11 cycles used a sample-barcoded 5' primer and a J-beta primer mix. Each CDR3 protein is one row after TCRdb ran MiXCR on the 5' RACE reads. Of some 900,000 distinct CDR3 sequences listed, around 46% are singletons. The sequencing input was blood. The receptors were gathered from a man aged 30-40 years in good health.

The gene calls are TRBV6-6 and TRBJ2-3, with 13 bases fitting TRBD2. This CDR3 is 15 amino acids long. CDR1 and CDR2 (germline): MNHNY, SVGAGI (reference sequence). Trimming cost V 2 bases and J 5 bases; bases outside gene matches: 1. CDR3 protein: CASSYRTSGGDTQYF. DNA of the CDR3: TGTGCCAGCAGTTACAGGACTAGCGGGGGAGATACGCAGTATTTT.

The J gene is TRBJ2-3, the V gene TRBV5-1, with D perhaps TRBD2 (5 bases). Trimming pared 4 bases from V and 1 base from J, leaving 13 bases between. The length of the CDR3 is 15 residues. The germline V gene encodes CDR1 SGHRS and CDR2 YFSETQ. The DNA of the CDR3 is TGCGCCAGCAGCCAGACTAACGGAGGCACAGATACGCAGTATTTT. It encodes CASSQTNGGTDTQYF. The full variable domain, completed using reference TRBV5-1 and TRBJ2-3, is KAGVTQTPRYLIKTRGQQVTLSCSPISGHRSVSWYQQTPGQGLQFLFEYFSETQRNKGNFPGRFSGRQFSNSRSEMNVSTLELGDSALYLCASSQTNGGTDTQYFGPGTRLTVL.

CDR3 amino acids: CASSEFQGSNQPQHF. The CDR3 DNA reads as TGTGCCAGCAGTGAATTTCAGGGAAGCAATCAGCCCCAGCATTTT. This chain joins TRBV25-1 and TRBJ1-5, with a tentative D call TRBD1 (5 bases). With 1 base removed from V and 1 base from J, the gap between germline ends came to 8 bases. CDR1 is MGHDK and CDR2 is SYGVNS in the germline V gene. This CDR3 is 15 amino acids long.

This clonotype was observed at least ten times. The chain uses TRBV4-1 and TRBJ1-6; 10 bases align to TRBD1. Germline V CDR1 and CDR2: MGHRA, YSYEKL. The CDR3 is made up of 18 amino acids. The V gene end was trimmed by 3 bases and the J gene end by 7 bases; junction bases not matched to a gene: 12. CDR3 coding DNA: TGCGCCAGCAGCCACGGAGACAGGGGGCGATTTCCGAATTCACCCCTCCACTTT. Translation gives CASSHGDRGRFPNSPLHF.

The V gene is TRBV20-1, the J gene TRBJ2-3; the D is unclear. V lost 0 bases to trimming and J lost 5 bases, with 9 bases between them. The CDR3 length is 13 residues. Germline CDR1 is DFQATT and CDR2 is SNEGSKA (reference sequence). DNA for the CDR3: TGCAGTGCTAGAGAGAACCGATTAGATACGCAGTATTTT. It encodes CSARENRLDTQYF.

The chain couples TRBV6-6 to TRBJ1-1, with TRBD1 matching over 7 bases. The V segment lost 8 bases and the J segment 5 bases; nucleotides outside the gene matches: 11. The CDR3 is made up of 14 amino acids. CDR1 and CDR2 from the germline V gene are MNHNY and SVGAGI (reference sequence). The DNA of the CDR3 is TGTGCCAGCGCAGGGGGAGGAAGATGGACTGAAGCTTTCTTT. Amino acid sequence: CASAGGGRWTEAFF.

V and J are TRBV4-1 and TRBJ2-7, with 8 nucleotides matching TRBD1. This CDR3 spans 15 amino acids. The V and J ends lost 2 bases and 5 bases, in that order; junction bases with no gene match: 8. Looked up from germline, CDR1 is MGHRA and CDR2 is YSYEKL. The chain's CDR3 is CASSQFADRGDEQYF. CDR3 nucleotide sequence: TGCGCCAGCAGCCAATTTGCCGACAGGGGCGACGAGCAGTACTTC.

The CDR3 sequence: CSVEEGQAPGTQYF. The CDR3 DNA reads TGCAGCGTTGAAGAAGGACAGGCTCCAGGGACCCAGTACTTC. The chain combines TRBV29-1 with TRBJ2-4, with TRBD1 matching over 7 bases. The J call may not be correct, given that the DNA end is closer to TRBJ2-5. The CDR3 covers 14 residues. Germline CDR1 reads SQVTM; CDR2 reads ANQGSEA.

The chain has TRBV6-1 and TRBJ2-5, with D tentatively TRBD1 or TRBD2 (5 bases each). The J call may be faulty, since TRBJ2-7 better matches the DNA end. The CDR3 is 16 amino acids. Germline V gene sequence: CDR1 MNHNS, CDR2 SASEGT. The CDR3 spells CASSAAYQVRGSEQYF. The CDR3, as DNA: TGTGCCAGCAGTGCCGCTTATCAAGTGAGGGGATCCGAGCAGTACTTC.

In this sample, this clonotype turned up many times. The chain employs TRBV4-2 and TRBJ2-3; 9 bases are shared with TRBD2. CDR1 and CDR2 (germline): LGHNA, YNFKEQ. Trimming at V came to 0 bases and at J to 2 bases, leaving 12 bases not matched to a gene. CDR3 length: 19 amino acids. CDR3 sequence: CASSQDPLRAGGYTDTQYF. CDR3 DNA sequence: TGTGCCAGCAGCCAAGATCCCCTACGAGCGGGGGGTTACACAGATACGCAGTATTTT.

This clonotype was seen ten or more times. The chain combines TRBV20-1 with TRBJ2-7; 7 positions agree with TRBD2. Germline V CDR1 and CDR2: DFQATT, SNEGSKA (reference sequence). The CDR3 runs to 15 residues. The V segment lost 2 bases and the J segment 2 bases; nucleotides outside the gene matches: 9. CDR3: CSARNGGGQTYEQYF. Written as DNA, the CDR3 is TGCAGTGCTAGAAATGGGGGGGGTCAGACCTACGAGCAGTACTTC.

The CDR3 is CASSLSGLNLLNTGELFF. CDR3 coding DNA: TGTGCCAGCAGTTTATCGGGACTCAATCTCCTGAACACCGGGGAGCTGTTTTTT. The chain carries TRBV12-3 or TRBV12-4 and TRBJ2-2, with TRBD2 as a possible D gene (6 bases). The CDR3 spans 18 residues. Trimming took off 2 bases at V and 1 base at J, with 17 bases between the two ends.

Note on this clonotype: Germline is not matched at one junction end, which may reflect a read error. The chain uses TRBV28 and TRBJ2-7; the D gene is possibly TRBD1 (5 bases). The germline V gene encodes CDR1 MDHEN and CDR2 SYDVKM. There are 11 residues in the CDR3. The CDR3 bases are TGTGCCATCTCAGGGTCCCACGAGCAGTGCTTC. Translated, it gives CAISGSHEQCF.

The J gene is TRBJ1-2, the V gene TRBV20-1; D call uncertain. The CDR3 extends over 11 amino acids. V shed 3 bases and J shed 6 bases, with 8 bases lying between them. Germline V CDR1 and CDR2: DFQATT, SNEGSKA (reference sequence). The CDR3 DNA reads as TGCAGTGCTAGGCCCGGAAATGGCTACACCTTC. Translating it yields CSARPGNGYTF.

In this sample, this clonotype turned up a few times. V and J are TRBV20-1 and TRBJ2-3; D is perhaps TRBD2 (6 bases). The CDR3 is made up of 14 amino acids. Germline V gives CDR1 DFQATT, CDR2 SNEGSKA (reference sequence). V lost 3 bases, J lost 4 bases, and 14 bases lay in between. The chain's CDR3 is CSASWDWSADTQYF. Written as DNA, the CDR3 is TGCAGTGCTAGTTGGGACTGGTCCGCAGATACGCAGTATTTT.

This clonotype was observed at least ten times. This chain uses TRBV11-3 with TRBJ2-1; D remains unclear. V lost 1 base and J 7 bases, leaving 5 bases between the germline ends. This CDR3 comprises 12 residues. CDR1 is SGHNT, CDR2 YENEEA, per germline. CDR3 sequence: CASSLAVNEQFF. The CDR3 bases are TGTGCCAGCAGCTTAGCCGTGAATGAGCAGTTCTTC.

The rearrangement links TRBV20-1 to TRBJ2-4; 7 positions match TRBD1. The end of the DNA is better explained by TRBJ2-7, so the J call may be wrong. Per the germline V gene, CDR1 is DFQATT and CDR2 is SNEGSKA (reference sequence). The length of the CDR3 is 14 residues. The CDR3 DNA reads as TGCAGTGCCTCATTGGGGACAGTTGGCTACGAGCAGTACTTC. Amino acid sequence: CSASLGTVGYEQYF.

The chain is built from TRBV20-1 and TRBJ2-3, with 7 bases fitting TRBD2. V dropped 8 bases and J dropped 6; count of bases not matched to a gene: 8. The CDR3 spans 12 residues. Germline V CDR1 and CDR2: DFQATT, SNEGSKA (reference sequence). CDR3 in DNA: TGCAGTCAAATTCGGGGGGAGGATACGCAGTATTTT. Translated: CSQIRGEDTQYF.

To note about this clonotype: The germline gene is not matched at one end of the junction; a read error may be the cause. The chain uses TRBV11-1 and TRBJ1-5; no reliable D call. The CDR3 sequence is 18 residues long. Looked up from germline, CDR1 is SGHAT and CDR2 is FQDESV (reference sequence). CDR3 DNA sequence: TGTGCCAGCACCTTAATGGGCCGAAGGGCTTTGAGCAATCAGCCCCAGCATTTT. It specifies CASTLMGRRALSNQPQHF.

This clonotype was observed a handful of times. The V and J genes are TRBV7-9 and TRBJ2-5; TRBD1 matches 7 bases. Germline loops: CDR1 SEHNR, CDR2 FQNEAQ (reference sequence). Trimming removed 5 bases from V and 0 bases from J; junction bases left unmatched: 3. The CDR3 length is 14 residues. In nucleotides, the CDR3 is TGTGCCAGCAGCCCCGGACAGGACCAAGAGACCCAGTACTTC. The encoded protein is CASSPGQDQETQYF.

The chain uses TRBV27 and TRBJ2-1, with 7 bases identical to TRBD2. V trimming: 5 bases; J trimming: 6 bases; junction bases outside the gene matches: 13. The CDR3 loop spans 16 amino acids. The germline gives CDR1 MNHEY, CDR2 SMNVEV (reference sequence). The CDR3 region is CASSAAGGGGSNEQFF. The DNA of the CDR3 is TGTGCCAGCAGTGCGGCGGGCGGGGGAGGATCCAATGAGCAGTTCTTC.

There are many counts of this clonotype. V and J are TRBV4-3 and TRBJ1-2; D is uncertain. The CDR3 is made up of 14 amino acids. Germline-derived CDR1 and CDR2 are LGHNA and YSLEER. The V gene lost 0 bases and the J gene lost 4 bases, with 9 bases spanning the gap. The CDR3 region is CASSQDITVYGYTF. Written as DNA, the CDR3 is TGCGCCAGCAGCCAAGATATAACGGTCTATGGCTACACCTTC.

The chain combines TRBV9 with TRBJ2-5; the D call may be TRBD1 or TRBD2 (5 bases each). CDR1 and CDR2 (germline): SGDLS, YYNGEE. The V and J ends lost 3 bases and 0 bases respectively, with 15 bases between them. The CDR3 runs 16 residues. The CDR3 is CASSGGAGEYQETQYF. The CDR3 region has the DNA TGTGCCAGCAGCGGAGGGGCGGGCGAGTACCAAGAGACCCAGTACTTC.

This clonotype was seen a few times. The V and J genes are TRBV27 and TRBJ1-6; TRBD1 matches 9 bases. Trimming cost V 5 bases and J 7 bases; bases outside gene matches: 12. From germline, CDR1 is MNHEY and CDR2 SMNVEV (reference sequence). The CDR3 runs to 17 residues. The CDR3 sequence: CASSPQGQGVGNSPLHF. CDR3 sequence (DNA): TGTGCCAGCAGTCCTCAGGGACAGGGCGTGGGGAATTCACCCCTCCACTTT.

The V and J genes are TRBV30 and TRBJ2-3; perhaps TRBD2 as D (6 bases). CDR1 is GTSNPN, CDR2 SVGIG, per germline (reference sequence). This CDR3 is built from 15 residues. Trimming stripped 1 base from V and 0 bases from J, with 11 bases between. As DNA, the CDR3 is TGTGCCTGGAGTGGGAGGGGCCCTAGCACAGATACGCAGTATTTT. This codes for CAWSGRGPSTDTQYF.

The chain links TRBV9 to TRBJ1-6; weak D call: TRBD1 (5 bases). V dropped 0 bases and J dropped 7 bases, with 8 bases sitting between them. The CDR3 contains 14 residues. Per the germline V gene, CDR1 is SGDLS and CDR2 is YYNGEE. CDR3 region: CASSVGGGNSPLHF. CDR3 coding DNA: TGTGCCAGCAGCGTAGGGGGGGGAAATTCACCCCTCCACTTT.

At least ten counts were recorded for this clonotype. V is TRBV20-1 and J is TRBJ1-5; 8 nucleotides align to TRBD1. The CDR3 is 15 residues long. Germline lookup yields CDR1 DFQATT and CDR2 SNEGSKA (reference sequence). The J segment lost 4 bases and the V segment lost 2 bases, leaving 7 bases of the junction unmatched. CDR3: CSARIRDRPNQPQHF. CDR3 nucleotides: TGCAGTGCTAGAATCCGGGACAGGCCTAATCAGCCCCAGCATTTT.